This record looks at one T cell receptor (beta chain) sequence and its context. The antigen it recognizes is unknown. No quality values exist for individual bases; no much larger clone is one base distant. TCRbeta CDR3 regions were amplified from genomic DNA by means of the immunoSEQ Assay, a bias-controlled multiplex PCR. Per the original workflow: The number of nucleated cells in each sample was estimated by amplification of reference gene primers within the assay. Sequence reads were collapsed and filtered to measure the absolute abundance of every unique TCRbeta CDR3 rearrangement. For each sample, productive Simpson clonality was calculated as the square root of Simpson's diversity index over productive rearrangements. TCRdb stores this immuneACCESS table with in-frame sequences only. Part of the clones is absent; in the studies checked, under half of the shortfall reflects unresolved V genes, and no reason is known for the rest. V, J and clone size were drawn from that table, and D and trimming were deduced from the DNA. Within this sample are roughly 200,000 clones, with 70% to 90% of them counted one time only. 3% to 4% of the sample is in the top ten clones.

The data derive from a study of blood T cell repertoires in COVID-19 (dated by TCRdb to 2018 to 2020). For the wider study: Collaborator samples came from the United States, Italy and Spain and covered acute and convalescent phases of COVID-19. The material from the prospective study consisted of cDNA or gDNA derived from T cells, B-cell-depleted T cells, or PBMCs. The dataset comprised deeply sampled blood TCRbeta repertoires from subjects exposed to, actively infected with, or recovered from COVID-19. The repertoires were released in a freely available public database meant as a resource for research on the immune response to SARS-CoV-2. The samples were drawn from two sources: the first 160 participants of the ongoing ImmuneRACE study, and 1,200 or so subjects contributed by 6 global collaborators. Sample metadata almost always included a de-identified subject ID, COVID-19 status, age in years and sex. Where available, HLA class I and class II types were obtained from metadata supplied by the sample provider rather than from assay-based typing. What the research found in general, with its limitations: How much clinical and demographic metadata was included differed by source and by participant, and the metadata was provided uncurated.

Participants in the prospective study were aged about 18 to 95 years, lived in 20 to 25 United States geographic areas, and enrolled through a virtual design. To assign participants to cohorts, the prospective study relied on clinical history that participants themselves reported in a screening survey and a study questionnaire. In the prospective study, mobile phlebotomists collected whole blood, serum and a nasopharyngeal or oropharyngeal swab from each participant. Additional blood draws and questionnaires over a 2-month period could optionally be provided by prospective study participants. Blood samples from the prospective study were shipped frozen or at room temperature prior to DNA extraction. The clonotype comes from a woman aged 40 to 50 with acute COVID-19. The sequenced sample was PBMCs or T cells enriched from blood (not recorded which).

The CDR3: CAWSTDGNQPQHF. The nucleotide sequence reads TGTGCCTGGAGCACTGACGGGAATCAGCCCCAGCATTTT. This sequence uses TRBV30 and TRBJ1-5; the D gene identity is not certain. The germline ends are 10 bases apart after V is trimmed by 3 bases and J by 4 bases. The CDR3, cysteine through phenylalanine, is 13 amino acids long. Of all the DNA, just the CDR3 is kept, 39 bases in frame from base 1. For CDR1 and CDR2, the germline V gene (reference sequence) lists GTSNPN and SVGIG.